These 27 T cell receptor beta chains originate from one sample sequenced in a study of T cell responses to AZD1222 COVID-19 vaccine. TCRdb's copy holds only in-frame clones and misses some; the assay was immunoSEQ multiplex PCR. This table has 110,000 to 150,000 clones, 80% to 90% appearing once. Sequenced here: peripheral blood, sampled on day 0 of AZD1222 vaccination. The source of these receptors is an adult in good health.

The V call is TRBV5-6, the J call TRBJ1-2; tentative D call: TRBD1 (5 bases). The CDR3 sequence is 16 residues long. Germline V gene sequence: CDR1 SGHDT, CDR2 YYEEEE. Trimming cost V 4 bases and J 4 bases, with 20 bases left between them. The CDR3 loop is CASSLQQGRFVYGYTF. Written as DNA, the CDR3 is TGTGCCAGCAGCCTCCAGCAGGGCCGATTTGTCTATGGCTACACCTTC.

A single count supports this clone. This chain connects TRBV9 to TRBJ1-2, with TRBD1 identical over 11 bases. In germline, CDR1 is SGDLS, CDR2 YYNGEE. This CDR3 comprises 14 residues. The V segment lost 0 bases and the J segment 11 bases; nucleotides outside the gene matches: 6. The CDR3 reads CASSVEDRGRGYTF. The CDR3 bases are TGTGCCAGCAGCGTAGAGGACAGGGGGCGCGGATACACCTTC.

The gene calls are TRBV18 and TRBJ1-5; no clear D gene. The CDR3 is made up of 15 amino acids. CDR1 is KGHSH and CDR2 is LQKENI in the germline V gene. V shed 0 bases and J shed 4 bases, with 10 bases lying between them. Written as DNA, the CDR3 is TGTGCCAGCTCACCACCAGGGCAGCATAATCAGCCCCAGCATTTT. Its translation is CASSPPGQHNQPQHF.

V and J are TRBV6-5 and TRBJ2-7; D not resolved. V gave up 2 bases and J gave up 2 bases, with 13 bases separating them. This CDR3 comprises 15 residues. From germline, CDR1 is MNHEY and CDR2 SVGAGI. The CDR3 region has the DNA TGTGCCAGCAGTTACGAGTTTGGTGCCACCTACGAGCAGTACTTC. It codes for CASSYEFGATYEQYF.

This clone was detected only a few times. V is TRBV7-9 and J is TRBJ1-1; TRBD1 might be the D (5 bases). This CDR3 region has 18 residues. V was clipped by 5 bases and J by 8 bases, with 30 bases between them. CDR1 and CDR2 (germline): SEHNR, FQNEAQ (reference sequence). CDR3 DNA sequence: TGTGCCAGCAGCCCCAGGGAGCGGTCAGGGCCTACGAAGAACGAAGCTTTCTTT. Protein sequence: CASSPRERSGPTKNEAFF.

The chain links TRBV12-3 or TRBV12-4 to TRBJ1-2; D remains unclear. The CDR3 contains 13 residues. V lost 3 bases to trimming and J lost 4 bases, with 9 bases between them. The CDR3: CASSFVRSYGYTF. CDR3 bases: TGTGCCAGCAGTTTTGTCAGGAGCTATGGCTACACCTTC.

The CDR3 sequence: CASEGRTKTHYLYGYTF. CDR3 in DNA: TGTGCTAGTGAAGGGAGGACAAAGACACATTACCTTTACGGCTACACCTTC. The gene calls are TRBV12-5 and TRBJ1-2, with D perhaps TRBD1 (5 bases). The CDR3 extends over 17 amino acids. Germline V gives CDR1 LGHNT, CDR2 FRNRAP. V lost 7 bases and J lost 8, with 29 bases in between.

CDR3 nucleotide sequence: TGTGCCAGCAGTGAAAGACAGGGCAATCAGCCCCAGCATTTT. This codes for CASSERQGNQPQHF. This chain connects TRBV2 to TRBJ1-5; tentatively, D is TRBD1 (6 bases). From germline, CDR1 is SNHLY and CDR2 FYNNEI. Trimming left V 2 bases short and J 2 bases short, with 7 bases between. This CDR3 is 14 amino acids long.

The rearrangement links TRBV5-1 to TRBJ2-7; 15 bases align to TRBD2. J gave up 0 bases and V 4 bases, and 5 bases lay outside the gene matches. There are 17 residues in the CDR3. Germline loops: CDR1 SGHRS, CDR2 YFSETQ. The CDR3 spells CASSRTSGRVNSYEQYF. CDR3 in DNA: TGCGCCAGCAGCCGGACTAGCGGGAGGGTAAACTCCTACGAGCAGTACTTC.

The chain employs TRBV5-1 and TRBJ2-6; D is uncertain. The CDR3 runs 17 residues. The germline V gene has CDR1 SGHRS and CDR2 YFSETQ. V was pared by 0 bases and J by 0 bases, with 10 bases between. The CDR3 DNA is TGCGCCAGCAGCTTGGCCGGGTTCCCCTCTGGGGCCAACGTCCTGACTTTC. It is translated as CASSLAGFPSGANVLTF.

In its sample, this clone was seen once. V and J are TRBV5-1 and TRBJ2-5, with 8 positions matching TRBD2. Germline loops: CDR1 SGHRS, CDR2 YFSETQ. The J segment lost 7 bases and the V segment lost 0 bases, leaving 14 bases of the junction unmatched. This CDR3 spans 17 amino acids. The CDR3 coding sequence is TGCGCCAGCAGCTTGGACTGGCGGGGGGCCGGAGGCGGGACCCAGTACTTC. Translated: CASSLDWRGAGGGTQYF.

On this clone: At one end the junction does not follow the germline gene, possibly because of a read error. The rearrangement uses TRBV7-7 and TRBJ2-3; 12 nucleotides line up with TRBD2. Germline loops: CDR1 SSHAT, CDR2 FNYEAQ (reference sequence). This CDR3 spans 20 amino acids. CDR3 protein: CASSLAGASGRAEGTDTQYF. For the CDR3, the DNA is TGTGCTAGCAGCTTAGCTGGGGCTAGCGGGAGGGCCGAAGGAACAGATACGCAGTATTTT.

The chain is built from TRBV24-1 and TRBJ2-1; TRBD2 matches 12 bases. Germline CDR1 reads KGHDR; CDR2 reads SFDVKD. This CDR3 region has 15 residues. The trim removed 9 bases at V and 8 bases at J, leaving 10 bases unmatched. The CDR3 region is CATASPGLAGDEQFF. The CDR3 nucleotides read TGTGCCACCGCAAGCCCGGGACTAGCGGGTGATGAGCAGTTCTTC.

This clone was seen just once. DNA for the CDR3: TGTGCCAGCAGGCTAGGGGTGGCTGGAAACACCATATATTTT. Protein product: CASRLGVAGNTIYF. The chain links TRBV28 to TRBJ1-3, with D possibly being TRBD1 (5 bases). V was pared by 6 bases and J by 2 bases, with 11 bases between. There are 14 residues in the CDR3. Germline V gives CDR1 MDHEN, CDR2 SYDVKM.

This rearrangement joins TRBV28 to TRBJ1-2, with no clear D. This CDR3 spans 14 amino acids. Trimming shortened V by 3 bases and J by 8 bases, and 16 bases separated the two germline ends. The V gene's germline CDR1 is MDHEN and CDR2 SYDVKM. For the CDR3, the DNA is TGTGCCAGCAGTTTTAGGTCTCGGACGGACGGCTACACCTTC. It codes for CASSFRSRTDGYTF.

V and J are TRBV27 and TRBJ2-3, with D uncertain. Germline loops: CDR1 MNHEY, CDR2 SMNVEV (reference sequence). The CDR3 covers 13 residues. The V and J ends lost 5 bases and 6 bases respectively, with 12 bases between them. The CDR3 coding sequence is TGTGCCAGCAGTGTACTGGGGTTGGATACGCAGTATTTT. Translation gives CASSVLGLDTQYF.

This clone appeared a single time. The chain uses TRBV20-1 and TRBJ1-1; no firm D call. Trimming cost V 6 bases and J 7 bases, with 12 bases left between them. The CDR3 is 11 amino acids. Germline assignment: CDR1 DFQATT and CDR2 SNEGSKA (reference sequence). CDR3 bases: TGCAGTGCGGAAGAACAGCTTGAAGCTTTCTTT. It codes for CSAEEQLEAFF.

The CDR3 region has the DNA TGCGCCAGCAGCCAATCGTCCTCCTACAATGAGCAGTTCTTC. This encodes CASSQSSSYNEQFF. The J gene is TRBJ2-1, the V gene TRBV4-1; D uncertain. The CDR3 has 14 amino acids. Germline V CDR1 and CDR2: MGHRA, YSYEKL. The V end lost 2 bases, the J end lost 0 bases, and 5 bases lay between the germline ends.

The chain uses TRBV30 and TRBJ1-2; D not resolved. The CDR3 spans 15 residues. Trimming took 0 bases from V and 4 from J, leaving 15 bases between them. Germline V gene data show CDR1 as GTSNPN and CDR2 as SVGIG (reference sequence). The CDR3 reads CAWSVGKVVSYGYTF. DNA for the CDR3: TGTGCCTGGAGTGTAGGAAAGGTAGTAAGCTATGGCTACACCTTC. Complete variable domain (other parts from reference TRBV30 and TRBJ1-2): SQTIHQWPATLVQPVGSPLSLECTVEGTSNPNLYWYRQAAGRGLQLLFYSVGIGQISSEVPQNLSASRPQDRQFILSSKKLLLSDSGFYLCAWSVGKVVSYGYTFGSGTRLTVV.

This CDR3 reads CASSVLGQGPETQYF. As DNA, the CDR3 is TGTGCCAGCAGCGTATTGGGACAGGGGCCGGAGACCCAGTACTTC. The chain combines TRBV9 with TRBJ2-5; 10 nucleotides line up with TRBD1. Germline values: CDR1 SGDLS, CDR2 YYNGEE. The CDR3 loop spans 15 amino acids. V dropped 1 base and J dropped 5; count of bases not matched to a gene: 5.

The chain carries TRBV7-8 and TRBJ1-2, with 8 positions matching TRBD1. This CDR3 has 15 residues. V gave up 1 base and J gave up 6 bases; unmatched junction bases: 7. Germline CDR1 SGHVS, CDR2 FQNEAQ. Here the CDR3 DNA reads TGTGCCAGCAGCTTAGAGGGGACAGGTCGTGATGGCTACACCTTC. Translated: CASSLEGTGRDGYTF.

This clone has more than one count but fewer than ten. The rearrangement links TRBV7-2 to TRBJ1-2; a weak D match, TRBD1 (6 bases). The CDR3 runs to 14 residues. The V and J ends lost 5 bases and 2 bases respectively, with 12 bases between them. The V gene's germline CDR1 is SGHTA and CDR2 FQGNSA. CDR3 bases: TGTGCCAGCAGCCCAAGGACAGAAAACTATGGCTACACCTTC. Its protein is CASSPRTENYGYTF. Full variable domain (missing parts from reference TRBV7-2 and TRBJ1-2): GAGVSQSPSNKVTEKGKDVELRCDPISGHTALYWYRQSLGQGLEFLIYFQGNSAPDKSGLPSDRFSAERTGGSVSTLTIQRTQQEDSAVYLCASSPRTENYGYTFGSGTRLTVV.

The V gene is TRBV6-1, the J gene TRBJ1-3; D remains ambiguous. In germline, CDR1 is MNHNS, CDR2 SASEGT. CDR3 size: 14 residues. V lost 0 bases to trimming and J lost 9 bases, with 12 bases between them. The CDR3 is CASSEALGYGTIYF. As DNA, the CDR3 is TGTGCCAGCAGTGAAGCGCTAGGGTATGGCACCATATATTTT.

This chain connects TRBV27 to TRBJ1-2; TRBD1 aligns across 8 bases. The CDR3 consists of 14 residues. J was trimmed by 4 bases and V by 5 bases; bases with no gene match: 6. From germline, CDR1 is MNHEY and CDR2 SMNVEV (reference sequence). The CDR3 sequence is CASSRTGRGYGYTF. DNA of the CDR3: TGTGCCAGCAGTCGGACAGGGCGCGGCTATGGCTACACCTTC.

The rearrangement uses TRBV7-3 and TRBJ1-2; maybe TRBD1 (5 bases). The ends were cut back, 3 bases at V and 0 bases at J, with 17 bases in the middle. Germline CDR1 reads SGHTA; CDR2 reads FQGTGA. CDR3 length equals 17 residues. DNA of the CDR3: TGTGCCAGCAGCTTGGACCACCGGTCAGGGTCTAACTATGGCTACACCTTC. Amino acids: CASSLDHRSGSNYGYTF.

This clone showed up just a few times. V is TRBV5-4 and J is TRBJ2-7; no definite D call. CDR3 length: 11 amino acids. V was clipped by 1 base and J by 3 bases, with 2 bases between them. CDR1 is SGHNT, CDR2 YYREEE, per germline (reference sequence). The CDR3 spells CASSLFYEQYF. CDR3 nucleotide sequence: TGTGCCAGCAGCTTGTTCTACGAGCAGTACTTC.

This chain joins TRBV19 and TRBJ2-3, with a possible D match to TRBD1 (6 bases). Trimming removed 3 bases from V and 2 bases from J, with 9 bases in between. The CDR3 has 14 residues. Germline lookup yields CDR1 LNHDA and CDR2 SQIVND (reference sequence). The CDR3 spells CASSIRTATDTQYF. The CDR3 coding sequence is TGTGCCAGTAGTATTCGGACAGCCACAGATACGCAGTATTTT.